These 14 T cell receptor beta chains came from one sample sequenced in a study of Tregs in tolerant kidney transplant recipients. Some clones are missing from TCRdb's copy, which holds only in-frame ones; the method was immunoSEQ multiplex PCR. The table gives around 30,000 clones; the top ten clones make up less than 2% of it. Related graft donors supplied nonmyeloablative bone marrow transplants, and mixed chimerism was transient. The sample was CD4+ T cells from blood (PBMCs), taken 24 months after the transplant. These receptors all come from a human patient who received a combined kidney and bone marrow transplant. Among the T cells, some may be from the graft donor.

With respect to this clone: With the read ending 3 residues before the CDR3 end, the germline J gene is used to fill in that end. This rearrangement joins TRBV2 to TRBJ1-5; 7 bases fit TRBD1. The CDR3 consists of 15 residues. Per germline, CDR1 SNHLY and CDR2 FYNNEI. V shed 7 bases, J shed 7 bases, and the junction held 13 bases outside the gene matches. CDR3 amino acids: CASNPWGQNPQPQHF. The CDR3 DNA, read in part, is TGTGCCAGCAATCCCTGGGGACAGAATCCCCAGCCC.

On this clone itself: The read comes to an end 3 residues before the CDR3 does, leaving the germline J gene to fill in the end. This chain joins TRBV20-1 and TRBJ1-1; 8 bases align to TRBD1. The CDR3 has 13 residues. Germline values: CDR1 DFQATT, CDR2 SNEGSKA (reference sequence). After removal of 6 bases from V and 0 bases from J, the junction contained 3 bases not matched to a gene. The CDR3 is CSAPDRVNTEAFF. The covered CDR3 bases are TGCAGTGCGCCGGACAGGGTGAACACTGAA.

As to this clone: The read ends 3 residues shy of where the CDR3 ends; the end is completed using the germline J gene. This chain connects TRBV5-1 to TRBJ2-1; D is ambiguous. Germline CDR1 reads SGHRS; CDR2 reads YFSETQ. Trimming shortened V by 0 bases and J by 5 bases, and 9 bases separated the two germline ends. CDR3 length equals 14 residues. The CDR3: CASSLVGRDNEQFF. The covered CDR3 bases are TGCGCCAGCAGCTTGGTTGGCCGGGACAATGAG.

With respect to this clone: The read stops 3 residues short of the end of the CDR3; the missing end is completed from the germline J gene. The chain has TRBV19 and TRBJ2-7; D possibly corresponds to TRBD1 (6 bases). Germline values: CDR1 LNHDA, CDR2 SQIVND (reference sequence). V was clipped by 3 bases and J by 2 bases, with 8 bases between them. There are 13 residues in the CDR3. Here the CDR3 reads CASSINRAYEQYF. Incomplete CDR3 DNA: TGTGCCAGTAGTATTAACAGGGCCTACGAG. The full variable domain, rest sourced from reference TRBV19 and TRBJ2-7, is DGGITQSPKYLFRKEGQNVTLSCEQNLNHDAMYWYRQDPGQGLRLIYYSQIVNDFQKGDIAEGYSVSREKKESFPLTVTSAQKNPTAFYLCASSINRAYEQYFGPGTRLTVT.

On this clone: The sequenced fragment ends 3 residues before the CDR3 boundary, so the rest is inferred from the germline J gene. The J gene is TRBJ1-2, the V gene TRBV19; TRBD1 matches 8 bases. The germline gives CDR1 LNHDA, CDR2 SQIVND (reference sequence). This CDR3 region has 14 residues. Unmatched junction bases numbered 4, after V lost 2 bases and J lost 5 bases. The CDR3 region is CASSITDRVYGYTF. The part of the CDR3 DNA that was read is TGTGCCAGTAGTATAACGGACAGGGTATATGGC.

Note on this clone: The DNA ends 3 residues before the CDR3 does, and the rest of the CDR3 is filled in from the germline J gene. The J gene is TRBJ2-1, the V gene TRBV20-1; 9 positions match TRBD2. Germline-derived CDR1 and CDR2 are DFQATT and SNEGSKA (reference sequence). Trimming cost V 1 base and J 3 bases; bases outside gene matches: 4. The CDR3 extends over 15 amino acids. The CDR3 reads CSARVRGGLYNEQFF. CDR3 DNA, as far as it was read: TGCAGTGCTAGAGTGCGGGGGGGTCTCTACAATGAG.

In the case of this clone: The read terminates 3 residues before the CDR3 end, so the remaining end is supplied by the germline J gene. V and J are TRBV30 and TRBJ2-7; 8 nucleotides agree with TRBD2. Per germline, CDR1 GTSNPN and CDR2 SVGIG (reference sequence). The CDR3 totals 14 residues. V lost 6 bases, J lost 5 bases, and 12 bases stayed unmatched. The DNA read from the CDR3 is TGTGCCTGCGCCTCGGGACTAGGACTGGACGAG. Its translation: CACASGLGLDE. The entire CDR3 is CACASGLGLDEQYF.

Concerning this clone: With the read ending 3 residues before the CDR3 end, the germline J gene is used to fill in that end. The rearrangement joins TRBV20-1 to TRBJ2-3; TRBD1 matches 7 bases. With V trimmed by 2 bases and J by 0 bases, 11 bases remained unmatched. Germline V CDR1 and CDR2: DFQATT, SNEGSKA (reference sequence). The CDR3 is 17 amino acids. The part of the CDR3 DNA that was read is TGCAGTGCTAGAAGTCGACAGGGACGAACTAGCACAGATACG. It codes for CSARSRQGRTSTDT. The CDR3 in full is CSARSRQGRTSTDTQYF.

Turning to this clone: Read coverage stops 3 residues before the CDR3 terminus; the germline J gene supplies the remainder. This sequence joins TRBV20-1 and TRBJ2-5; D is undetermined. The CDR3 has 12 amino acids. Looked up from germline, CDR1 is DFQATT and CDR2 is SNEGSKA (reference sequence). V lost 2 bases, J lost 5 bases, and 9 bases lay in between. The CDR3 DNA, read in part, is TGCAGTGCTAGACATCCCGGGGAGACC. Its protein product is CSARHPGET. From start to end, the CDR3 is CSARHPGETQYF.

About this clone: The sequenced fragment ends 3 residues before the CDR3 boundary, so the rest is inferred from the germline J gene. This chain links TRBV5-6 with TRBJ1-2; 8 bases are shared with TRBD1. Germline V gene sequence: CDR1 SGHDT, CDR2 YYEEEE. The CDR3 is 15 residues long. V dropped 4 bases and J dropped 3; count of bases not matched to a gene: 8. The CDR3 loop reads CASSPTGERYYGYTF. CDR3 DNA, as far as it was read: TGTGCCAGCAGCCCGACAGGGGAGAGGTACTATGGC. The full variable domain, rest sourced from reference TRBV5-6 and TRBJ1-2, is DAGVTQSPTHLIKTRGQQVTLRCSPKSGHDTVSWYQQALGQGPQFIFQYYEEEERQRGNFPDRFSGHQFPNYSSELNVNALLLGDSALYLCASSPTGERYYGYTFGSGTRLTVV.

Of note for this clone: Read coverage stops 3 residues before the CDR3 terminus; the germline J gene supplies the remainder. The rearrangement joins TRBV29-1 to TRBJ1-5; the match to TRBD1 covers 8 bases. The germline V gene encodes CDR1 SQVTM and CDR2 ANQGSEA. Trimming at V came to 4 bases and at J to 2 bases, leaving 4 bases not matched to a gene. There are 14 residues in the CDR3. CDR3 bases read: TGCAGCGTTGCAGGGGGCGGTGGCAATCAGCCC. Its protein product is CSVAGGGGNQP. From start to end, the CDR3 is CSVAGGGGNQPQHF.

Turning to this clone: Coverage ceases 3 residues before the CDR3 finishes, and the germline J gene fills in the end. The rearrangement links TRBV5-1 to TRBJ1-3; D uncertain. This CDR3 has 15 residues. Germline values: CDR1 SGHRS, CDR2 YFSETQ. Trimming left V 0 bases short and J 0 bases short, with 7 bases between. CDR3 protein: CASSLGGFSGNTIYF. The CDR3 DNA, read in part, is TGCGCCAGCAGCTTGGGAGGGTTCTCTGGAAACACC.

Regarding this clone: The read ends 3 residues early relative to the CDR3; the germline J gene fills the gap. V gene TRBV20-1 combines with J gene TRBJ2-6, with D possibly being TRBD2 (5 bases). V lost 3 bases and J 3 bases, leaving 12 bases between the germline ends. This CDR3 spans 15 amino acids. CDR1 and CDR2 from the germline V gene are DFQATT and SNEGSKA (reference sequence). This CDR3 is CSARATGLGANVLTF. Partial CDR3 DNA: TGCAGTGCTAGGGCGACCGGACTTGGGGCCAACGTC.

The CDR3 protein is CASSQQGLNTEAFF. Partial CDR3 DNA: TGTGCCAGCAGCCAACAGGGTTTGAACACTGAA. The chain recombines TRBV28 with TRBJ1-1; D is perhaps TRBD1 (6 bases). The CDR3 extends 3 residues past the end of the read, so its final part is completed from the germline J gene. The CDR3 is 14 residues long. Trimming shortened V by 6 bases and J by 0 bases, and 11 bases separated the two germline ends. Germline V gene data show CDR1 as MDHEN and CDR2 as SYDVKM.